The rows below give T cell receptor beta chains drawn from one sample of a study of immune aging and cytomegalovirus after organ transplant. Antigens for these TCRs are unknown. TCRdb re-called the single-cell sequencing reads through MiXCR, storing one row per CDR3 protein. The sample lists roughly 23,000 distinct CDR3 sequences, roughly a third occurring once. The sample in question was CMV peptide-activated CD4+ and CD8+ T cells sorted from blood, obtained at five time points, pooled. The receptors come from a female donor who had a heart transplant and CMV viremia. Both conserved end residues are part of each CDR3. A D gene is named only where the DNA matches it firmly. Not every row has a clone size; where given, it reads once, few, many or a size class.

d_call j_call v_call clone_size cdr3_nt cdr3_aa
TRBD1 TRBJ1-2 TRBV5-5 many TGTGCCAGCAGCTCCTCCGGGACAGGGGGCTTTGGCTACACCTTC CASSSSGTGGFGYTF
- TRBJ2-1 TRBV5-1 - TGCGCCAGCAGCTTGGCGGCCGTTGCCTACAATGAGCAGTTCTTC CASSLAAVAYNEQFF
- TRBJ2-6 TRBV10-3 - TGTGCCATCAGTGAGCGGATAGCCCCTGGGGCCAACGCCCTGACTTTC CAISERIAPGANALTF
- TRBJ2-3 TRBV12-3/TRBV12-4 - TGTGCCAGCAGCCCCAGCGGAGATACGCAGTATTTT CASSPSGDTQYF
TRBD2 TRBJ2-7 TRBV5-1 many TGCGCCAGCAGCTTGGATGCGGGAGGGGGCGAGCAGTACTTC CASSLDAGGGEQYF
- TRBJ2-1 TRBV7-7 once TGTGCTAGCAGCGTGGACTCAGGGCTTAATGAGCAGTTCTTC CASSVDSGLNEQFF
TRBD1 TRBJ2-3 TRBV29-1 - TGCAGCGTTCTCGGGACAGGTGGAGGGCCAGATACGCAGTATTTT CSVLGTGGGPDTQYF
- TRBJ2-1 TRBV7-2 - TGTGCCAGCAGAGTAGGACCGGAATACAATGAGCAGTTCTTC CASRVGPEYNEQFF
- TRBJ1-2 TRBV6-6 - TGTGCCAGCAGTCCGCCGGGACGCCTGTCGGCGACTAACTATGGCTACACCTTC CASSPPGRLSATNYGYTF
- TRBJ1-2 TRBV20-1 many TGCAGTGCCATAGGCGCAGACTATGGCTACACCTTC CSAIGADYGYTF
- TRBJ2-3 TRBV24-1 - TGTGCCACCAGTGATTTGCAAGGCACCGGCACAGATACGCAGTATTTT CATSDLQGTGTDTQYF
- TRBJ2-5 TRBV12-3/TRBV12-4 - TGTGCCAGTCGGAACCGTTTGGGACAAGAGACCCAGTACTTC CASRNRLGQETQYF
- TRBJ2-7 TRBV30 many TGTGCCTGGAGTGTAGGGACGCCCTCCTACGAGCAGTACTTC CAWSVGTPSYEQYF
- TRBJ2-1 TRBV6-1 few TGTGCCAGCATCCTAGCGCCTGGGGGAGCCGCCTACAATGAGCAGTTCTTC CASILAPGGAAYNEQFF
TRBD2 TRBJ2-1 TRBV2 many TGTGCCAGCAGTCCGACTAGCGGGATGAACAATGAGCAGTTCTTC CASSPTSGMNNEQFF
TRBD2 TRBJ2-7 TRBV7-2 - TGTGGCAGCAGCGTTGGACTAGGGTCCTACGAGCAGTACTTC CGSSVGLGSYEQYF
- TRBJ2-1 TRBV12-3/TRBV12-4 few TGTGCCAGCAGTTTGGGGACCCTCCGGCACGTTGACAATGAGCAGTTCTTC CASSLGTLRHVDNEQFF
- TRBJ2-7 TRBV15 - TGTGCCACCAGCAGAGGGGGAGCTCCGAACTTCGAGCAGTACTTC CATSRGGAPNFEQYF
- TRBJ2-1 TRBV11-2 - TGTGCCGGCAGCTCATTACTAGGCACGGACAATGAGCAGTTCTTC CAGSSLLGTDNEQFF
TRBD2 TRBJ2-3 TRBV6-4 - TGTGCCAGCAGTGCTAGCGGGGGGGCCACAGATACGCAGTATTTT CASSASGGATDTQYF
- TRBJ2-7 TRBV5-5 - TGTGCCAGCAGCCCAGGACTCCACGAGCAGTACTTC CASSPGLHEQYF
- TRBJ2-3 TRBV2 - TGTGCCACACGGGGAGAGGGAGATGCGCAGTATTTT CATRGEGDAQYF
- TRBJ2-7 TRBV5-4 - TGTGCCAGCAGCTTCCCAGGGGTCTACGAGCTGTACTTC CASSFPGVYELYF
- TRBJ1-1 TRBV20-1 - TGCAGTGCTCGGCAGCTTCGGGTCACTAAAGCTTTCTTT CSARQLRVTKAFF
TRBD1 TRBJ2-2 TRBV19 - TGTGCCAGTAGTGCCCCGGGACAGGGTGACACCGGGGAGCTGTTTTTT CASSAPGQGDTGELFF
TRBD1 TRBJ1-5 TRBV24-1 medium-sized TGTGCCACCAGTGATTACCCGGGACAGGGGCATCAGCCCCAGCATTTT CATSDYPGQGHQPQHF
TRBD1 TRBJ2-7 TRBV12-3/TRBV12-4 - TGTGCCAGCAGTCTAGACAGGGGCCCCTACGAGCAGTACTTC CASSLDRGPYEQYF
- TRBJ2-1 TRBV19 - TGTGCCAGTAGGGGACGGGTGTCCTACAATGAGCAGTTCTTC CASRGRVSYNEQFF